This TCR beta chain was captured in a study of T cell responses to AZD1222 COVID-19 vaccine. Notes on the study in general: Baseline serology detected seropositivity in only six or seven AZD1222 recipients. The donor cohort was predominantly white British with a female majority, and clonal diversity may have been underestimated. Two doses of AZD1222 preceded a rise in Spike-specific TCR breadth and depth.

Germline V gene sequence: CDR1 LNHDA, CDR2 SQIVND (reference sequence). The germline V and J ends were trimmed by 2 bases and 8 bases, with 7 bases remaining between them. The CDR3 is made up of 12 amino acids. A remark on this clone: Its antigen is unknown.

Some clones are missing from TCRdb's copy, which holds only in-frame ones; the method was immunoSEQ multiplex PCR. The data contain about 120,000 clones, approximately 90% of them singletons. This clonotype was obtained from an adult who received the AZD1222 COVID-19 vaccine. The chain is built from TRBV19 and TRBJ1-5; D unresolved. The starting material was peripheral blood, obtained 28 days after the second AZD1222 dose. The CDR3, as DNA: TGTGCCAGTAGTATACGAGGAAAGCCCCAGCATTTT. As protein: CASSIRGKPQHF.